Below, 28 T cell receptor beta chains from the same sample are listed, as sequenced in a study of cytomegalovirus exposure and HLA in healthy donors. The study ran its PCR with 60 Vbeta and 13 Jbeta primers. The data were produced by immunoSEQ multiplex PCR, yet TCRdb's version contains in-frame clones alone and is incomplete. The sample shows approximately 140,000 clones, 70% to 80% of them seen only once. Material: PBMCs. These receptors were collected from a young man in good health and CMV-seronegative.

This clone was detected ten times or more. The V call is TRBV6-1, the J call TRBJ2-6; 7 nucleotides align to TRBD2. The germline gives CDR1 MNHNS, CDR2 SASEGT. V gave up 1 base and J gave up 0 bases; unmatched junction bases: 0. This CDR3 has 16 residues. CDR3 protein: CASSEGGGSGANVLTF. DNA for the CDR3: TGTGCCAGCAGTGAAGGGGGGGGCTCTGGGGCCAACGTCCTGACTTTC.

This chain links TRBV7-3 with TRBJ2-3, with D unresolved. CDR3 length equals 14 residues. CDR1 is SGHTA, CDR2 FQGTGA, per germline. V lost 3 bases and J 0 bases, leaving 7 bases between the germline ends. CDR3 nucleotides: TGTGCCAGCAGCTTGGGCTCGAGCACAGATACGCAGTATTTT. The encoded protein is CASSLGSSTDTQYF.

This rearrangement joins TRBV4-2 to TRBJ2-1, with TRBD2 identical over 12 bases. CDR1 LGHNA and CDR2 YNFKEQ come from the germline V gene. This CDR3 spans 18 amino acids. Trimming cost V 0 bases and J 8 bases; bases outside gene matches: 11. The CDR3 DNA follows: TGTGCCAGCAGCCAAGAATCCGCCCTAGCGGGGGGGCGGGATGAGCAGTTCTTC. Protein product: CASSQESALAGGRDEQFF.

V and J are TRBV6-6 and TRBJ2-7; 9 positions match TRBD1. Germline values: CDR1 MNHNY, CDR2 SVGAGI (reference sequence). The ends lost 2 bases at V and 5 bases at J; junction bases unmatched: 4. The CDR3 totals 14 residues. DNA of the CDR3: TGTGCCAGCAGTTACGAGGACAGGGGCGACGAGCAGTACTTC. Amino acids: CASSYEDRGDEQYF.

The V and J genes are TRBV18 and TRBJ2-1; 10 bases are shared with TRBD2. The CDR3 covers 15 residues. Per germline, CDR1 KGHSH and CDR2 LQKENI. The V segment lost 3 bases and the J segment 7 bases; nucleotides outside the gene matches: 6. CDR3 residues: CASSPLAGGRNEQFF. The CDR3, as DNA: TGTGCCAGCTCACCCTTAGCGGGAGGTCGGAATGAGCAGTTCTTC.

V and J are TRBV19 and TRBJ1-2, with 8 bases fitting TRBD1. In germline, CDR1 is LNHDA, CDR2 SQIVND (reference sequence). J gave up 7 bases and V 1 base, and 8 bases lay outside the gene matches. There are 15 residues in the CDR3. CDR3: CASSIAAQGARGYTF. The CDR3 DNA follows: TGTGCCAGTAGTATAGCCGCTCAGGGGGCACGTGGCTACACCTTC.

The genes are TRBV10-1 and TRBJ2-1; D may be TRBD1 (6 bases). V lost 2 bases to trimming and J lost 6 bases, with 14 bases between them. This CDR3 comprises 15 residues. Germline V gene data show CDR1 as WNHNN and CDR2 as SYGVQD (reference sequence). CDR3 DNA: TGCGCCAGCAGTGAGCCGGGTTCCAGGGGCAATGAGCAGTTCTTC. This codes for CASSEPGSRGNEQFF.

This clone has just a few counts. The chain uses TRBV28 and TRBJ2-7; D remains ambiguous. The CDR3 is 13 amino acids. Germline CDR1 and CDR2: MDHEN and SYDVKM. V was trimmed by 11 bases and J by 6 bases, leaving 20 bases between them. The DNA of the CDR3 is TGTGCCGGAGCAGTCCGTTCCGCCGGCGAGCAGTACTTC. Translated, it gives CAGAVRSAGEQYF.

CDR3 nucleotide sequence: TGTGCCAGCAGCTTAAATGGAGGGGCGGGCAATGAGCAGTTCTTC. This sequence encodes CASSLNGGAGNEQFF. This chain links TRBV7-3 with TRBJ2-1; a weak D match, TRBD2 (6 bases). Germline V CDR1 and CDR2: SGHTA, FQGTGA. The germline V and J ends were trimmed by 1 base and 6 bases, with 13 bases remaining between them. The CDR3 loop spans 15 amino acids.

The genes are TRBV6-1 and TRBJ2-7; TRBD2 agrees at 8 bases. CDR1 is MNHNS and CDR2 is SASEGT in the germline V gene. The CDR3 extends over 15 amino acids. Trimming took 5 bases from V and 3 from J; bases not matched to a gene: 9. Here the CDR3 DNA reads TGTGCCAGCAGTTCCGGGACTAGTGAGTTCTACGAGCAGTACTTC. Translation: CASSSGTSEFYEQYF.

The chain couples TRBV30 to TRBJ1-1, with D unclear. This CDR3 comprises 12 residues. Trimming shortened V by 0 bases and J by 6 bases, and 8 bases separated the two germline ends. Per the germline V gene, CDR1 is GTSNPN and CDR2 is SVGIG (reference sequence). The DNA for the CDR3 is TGTGCCTGGAGTGTAGGGAGTCCTGAAGCTTTCTTT. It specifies CAWSVGSPEAFF.

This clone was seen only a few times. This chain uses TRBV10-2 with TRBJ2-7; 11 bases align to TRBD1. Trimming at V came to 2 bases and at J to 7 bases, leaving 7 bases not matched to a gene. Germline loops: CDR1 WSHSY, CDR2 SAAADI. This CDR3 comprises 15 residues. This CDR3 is CASSEIPGQGGEQYF. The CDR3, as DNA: TGCGCCAGCAGTGAGATCCCGGGACAGGGGGGAGAGCAGTACTTC.

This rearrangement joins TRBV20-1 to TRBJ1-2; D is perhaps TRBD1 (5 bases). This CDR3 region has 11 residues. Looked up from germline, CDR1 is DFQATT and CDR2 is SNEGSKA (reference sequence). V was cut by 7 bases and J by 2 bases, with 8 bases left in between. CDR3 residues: CSGGGNYGYTF. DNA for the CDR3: TGCAGTGGGGGGGGGAACTATGGCTACACCTTC.

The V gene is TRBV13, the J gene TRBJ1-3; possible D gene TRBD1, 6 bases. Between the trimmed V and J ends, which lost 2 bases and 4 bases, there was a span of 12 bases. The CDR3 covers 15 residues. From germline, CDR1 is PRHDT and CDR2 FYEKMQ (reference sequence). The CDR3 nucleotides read TGTGCCAGCAGCTTAATGGCAGGGACAGGAAACACCATATATTTT. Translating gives CASSLMAGTGNTIYF.

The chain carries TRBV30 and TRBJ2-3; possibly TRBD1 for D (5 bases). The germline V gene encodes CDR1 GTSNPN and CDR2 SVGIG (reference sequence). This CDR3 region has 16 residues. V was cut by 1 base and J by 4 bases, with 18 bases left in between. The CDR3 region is CAWSALAGFVADTQYF. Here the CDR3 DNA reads TGTGCCTGGAGTGCATTAGCAGGGTTCGTGGCAGATACGCAGTATTTT. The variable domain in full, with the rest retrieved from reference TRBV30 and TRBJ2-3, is SQTIHQWPATLVQPVGSPLSLECTVEGTSNPNLYWYRQAAGRGLQLLFYSVGIGQISSEVPQNLSASRPQDRQFILSSKKLLLSDSGFYLCAWSALAGFVADTQYFGPGTRLTVL.

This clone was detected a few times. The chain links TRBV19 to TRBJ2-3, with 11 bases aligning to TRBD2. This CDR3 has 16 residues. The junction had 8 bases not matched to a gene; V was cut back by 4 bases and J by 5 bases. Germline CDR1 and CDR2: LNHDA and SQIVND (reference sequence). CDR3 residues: CASSNSGRAGGDTQYF. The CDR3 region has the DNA TGTGCCAGTAGTAATAGCGGGAGGGCCGGGGGAGATACGCAGTATTTT.

CDR3 DNA: TGTGCCAGCAGTACAGGGTACGATGAGCAGTTCTTC. Translation: CASSTGYDEQFF. J is TRBJ2-1 and V is TRBV2, with D possibly being TRBD1 (6 bases). The CDR3 has 12 amino acids. Germline V gene data show CDR1 as SNHLY and CDR2 as FYNNEI. V lost 5 bases and J 8 bases, leaving 10 bases between the germline ends.

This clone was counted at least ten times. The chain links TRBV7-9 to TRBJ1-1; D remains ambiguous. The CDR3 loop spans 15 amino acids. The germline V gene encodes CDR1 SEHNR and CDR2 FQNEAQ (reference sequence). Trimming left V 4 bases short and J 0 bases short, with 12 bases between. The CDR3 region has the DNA TGTGCCAGCAGCTCCCTCGGAGGCGTGAACACTGAAGCTTTCTTT. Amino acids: CASSSLGGVNTEAFF.

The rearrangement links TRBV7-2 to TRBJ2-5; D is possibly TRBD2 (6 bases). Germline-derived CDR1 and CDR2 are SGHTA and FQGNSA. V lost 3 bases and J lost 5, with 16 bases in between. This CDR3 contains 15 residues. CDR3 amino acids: CASSLTRVLGETQYF. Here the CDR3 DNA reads TGTGCCAGCAGCTTGACTAGGGTGCTGGGTGAGACCCAGTACTTC.

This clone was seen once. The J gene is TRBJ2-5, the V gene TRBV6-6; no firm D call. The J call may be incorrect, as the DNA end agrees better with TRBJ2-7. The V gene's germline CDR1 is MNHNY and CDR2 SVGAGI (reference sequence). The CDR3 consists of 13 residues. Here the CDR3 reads CASSYDTSYEQYF. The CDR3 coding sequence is TGTGCCAGCAGTTACGACACCTCCTACGAGCAGTACTTC.

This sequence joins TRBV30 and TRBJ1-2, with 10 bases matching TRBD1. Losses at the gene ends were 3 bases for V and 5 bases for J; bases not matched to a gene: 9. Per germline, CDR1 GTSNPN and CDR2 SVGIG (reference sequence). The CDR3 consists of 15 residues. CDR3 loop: CAWRDRDRGSYGYTF. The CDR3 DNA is TGTGCCTGGAGAGATCGGGACAGGGGCTCTTATGGCTACACCTTC.

Written as DNA, the CDR3 is TGTGCCTGGACCACGGGGTATAATCAGCCCCAGCATTTT. Translating gives CAWTTGYNQPQHF. The rearrangement links TRBV30 to TRBJ1-5; D not resolved. The V gene's germline CDR1 is GTSNPN and CDR2 SVGIG (reference sequence). The CDR3 runs 13 residues. The V and J ends lost 4 bases and 4 bases respectively, with 11 bases between them.

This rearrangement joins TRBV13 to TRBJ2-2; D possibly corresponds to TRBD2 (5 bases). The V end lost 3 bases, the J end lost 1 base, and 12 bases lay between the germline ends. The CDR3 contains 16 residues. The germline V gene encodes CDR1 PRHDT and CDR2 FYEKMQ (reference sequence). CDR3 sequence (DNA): TGTGCCAGCAGCTTCCGACCCAGCGGGAACACCGGGGAGCTGTTTTTT. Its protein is CASSFRPSGNTGELFF.

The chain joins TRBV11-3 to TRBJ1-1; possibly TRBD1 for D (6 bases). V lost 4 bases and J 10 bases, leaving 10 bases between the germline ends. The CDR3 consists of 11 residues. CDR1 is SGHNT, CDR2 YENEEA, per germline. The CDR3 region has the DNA TGTGCCAGCAGCTCCACAGGGTCAGCTTTCTTT. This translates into CASSSTGSAFF.

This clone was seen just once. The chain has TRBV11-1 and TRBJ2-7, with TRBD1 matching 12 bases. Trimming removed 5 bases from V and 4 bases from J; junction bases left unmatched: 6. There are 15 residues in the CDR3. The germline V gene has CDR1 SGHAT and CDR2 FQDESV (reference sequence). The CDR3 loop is CASSVRDRGRYEQYF. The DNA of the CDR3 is TGTGCCAGCAGCGTGAGGGACAGGGGGCGTTACGAGCAGTACTTC.

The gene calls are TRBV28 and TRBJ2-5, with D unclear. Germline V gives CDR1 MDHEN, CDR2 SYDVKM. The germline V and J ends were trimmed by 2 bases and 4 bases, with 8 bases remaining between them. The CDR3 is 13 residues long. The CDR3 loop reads CASSLTVPETQYF. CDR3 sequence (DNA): TGTGCCAGCAGTTTAACAGTCCCAGAGACCCAGTACTTC.

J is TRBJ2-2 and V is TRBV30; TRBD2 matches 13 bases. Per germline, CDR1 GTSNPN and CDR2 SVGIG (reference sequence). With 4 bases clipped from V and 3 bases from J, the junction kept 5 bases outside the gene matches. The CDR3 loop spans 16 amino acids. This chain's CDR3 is CAWTLAGGLYTGELFF. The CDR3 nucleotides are TGTGCCTGGACACTAGCGGGGGGGCTCTACACCGGGGAGCTGTTTTTT.

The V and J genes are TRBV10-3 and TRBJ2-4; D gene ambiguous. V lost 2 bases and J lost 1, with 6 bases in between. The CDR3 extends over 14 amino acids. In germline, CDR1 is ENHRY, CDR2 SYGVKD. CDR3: CAISEEEAKNIQYF. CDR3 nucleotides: TGTGCCATCAGTGAGGAGGAGGCCAAAAACATTCAGTACTTC.